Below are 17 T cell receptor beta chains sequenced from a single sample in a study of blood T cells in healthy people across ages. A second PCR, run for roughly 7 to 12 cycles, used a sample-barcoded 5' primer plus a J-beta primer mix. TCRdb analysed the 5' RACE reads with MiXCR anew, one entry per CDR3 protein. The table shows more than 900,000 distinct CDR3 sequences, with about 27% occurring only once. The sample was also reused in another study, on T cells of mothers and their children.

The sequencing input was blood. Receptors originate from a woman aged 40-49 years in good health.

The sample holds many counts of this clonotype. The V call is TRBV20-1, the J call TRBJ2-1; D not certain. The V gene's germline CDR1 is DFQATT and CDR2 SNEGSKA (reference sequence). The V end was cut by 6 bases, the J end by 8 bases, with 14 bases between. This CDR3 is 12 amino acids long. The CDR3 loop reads CSAPSSRDEQFF. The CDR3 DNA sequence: TGCAGTGCCCCCTCTAGTAGAGATGAGCAGTTCTTC.

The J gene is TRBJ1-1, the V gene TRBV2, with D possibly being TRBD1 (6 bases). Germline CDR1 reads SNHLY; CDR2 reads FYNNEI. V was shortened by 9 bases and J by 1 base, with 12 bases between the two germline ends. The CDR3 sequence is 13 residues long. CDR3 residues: CARGHQPNTEAFF. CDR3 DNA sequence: TGTGCCAGGGGACACCAGCCGAACACTGAAGCTTTCTTT.

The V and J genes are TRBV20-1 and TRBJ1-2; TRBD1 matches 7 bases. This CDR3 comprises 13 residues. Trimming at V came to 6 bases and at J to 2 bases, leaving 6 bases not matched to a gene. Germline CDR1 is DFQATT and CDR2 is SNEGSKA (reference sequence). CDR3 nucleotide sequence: TGCAGTGCACTACAGGGGACGAACTATGGCTACACCTTC. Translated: CSALQGTNYGYTF.

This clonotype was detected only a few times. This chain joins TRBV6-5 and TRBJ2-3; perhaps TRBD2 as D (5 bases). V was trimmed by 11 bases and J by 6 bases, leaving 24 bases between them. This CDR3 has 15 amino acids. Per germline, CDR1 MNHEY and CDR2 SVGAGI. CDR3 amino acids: CAAGRPRSSGDTQYF. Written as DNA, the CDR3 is TGTGCCGCAGGAAGGCCCAGGAGCTCGGGGGATACGCAGTATTTT.

CDR3: CASSNTGYPEAFF. The CDR3 nucleotides read TGTGCCAGCAGCAATACAGGGTACCCTGAAGCTTTCTTT. This chain connects TRBV7-2 to TRBJ1-1; D possibly corresponds to TRBD1 (6 bases). Trimming removed 5 bases at V and 6 bases at J, with 13 bases between. Germline assignment: CDR1 SGHTA and CDR2 FQGNSA. The CDR3 loop spans 13 amino acids.

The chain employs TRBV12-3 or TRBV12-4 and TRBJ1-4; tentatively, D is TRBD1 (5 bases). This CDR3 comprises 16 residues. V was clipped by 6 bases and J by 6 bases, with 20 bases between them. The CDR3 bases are TGTGCCAGCAGCCGTCATCAGGGAGGTAGCGATGAAAAACTGTTTTTT. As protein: CASSRHQGGSDEKLFF.

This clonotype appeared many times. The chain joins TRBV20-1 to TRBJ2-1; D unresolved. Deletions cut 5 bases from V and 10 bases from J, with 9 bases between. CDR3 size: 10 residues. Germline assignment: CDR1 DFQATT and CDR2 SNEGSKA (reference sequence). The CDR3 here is CSALLQEQFF. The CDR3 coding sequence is TGCAGTGCTCTTCTACAGGAGCAGTTCTTC.

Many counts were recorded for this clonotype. The CDR3 protein is CSAKIRDTSYEQYF. CDR3 in DNA: TGCAGTGCAAAGATCCGGGACACCTCCTACGAGCAGTACTTC. This chain joins TRBV20-1 and TRBJ2-7; D might be TRBD1 (6 bases). Looked up from germline, CDR1 is DFQATT and CDR2 is SNEGSKA (reference sequence). Trimming removed 6 bases from V and 0 bases from J, with 15 bases in between. The CDR3 is 14 amino acids.

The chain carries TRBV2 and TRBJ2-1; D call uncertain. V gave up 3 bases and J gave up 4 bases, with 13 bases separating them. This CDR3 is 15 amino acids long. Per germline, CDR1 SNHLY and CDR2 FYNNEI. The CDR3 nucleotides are TGTGCCAGCAGTGAGGGCACAGCACGTTACAATGAGCAGTTCTTC. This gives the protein CASSEGTARYNEQFF.

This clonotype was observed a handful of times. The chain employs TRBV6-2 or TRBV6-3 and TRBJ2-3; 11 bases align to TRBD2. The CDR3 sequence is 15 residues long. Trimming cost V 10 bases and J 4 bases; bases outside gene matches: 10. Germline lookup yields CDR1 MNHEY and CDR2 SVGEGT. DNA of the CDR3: TGTGCCACACGTCTAGCGGGGGGTGATCCAGATACGCAGTATTTT. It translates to CATRLAGGDPDTQYF.

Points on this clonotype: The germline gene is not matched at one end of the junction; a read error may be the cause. CDR3 amino acids: CVSSEDAGPSTDTQYF. The DNA for the CDR3 is TGTGTCAGCAGTGAAGATGCGGGGCCAAGCACTGATACGCAGTATTTT. V is TRBV2 and J is TRBJ2-3, with D possibly matching TRBD2 (6 bases). Looked up from germline, CDR1 is SNHLY and CDR2 is FYNNEI. The CDR3 is 16 amino acids.

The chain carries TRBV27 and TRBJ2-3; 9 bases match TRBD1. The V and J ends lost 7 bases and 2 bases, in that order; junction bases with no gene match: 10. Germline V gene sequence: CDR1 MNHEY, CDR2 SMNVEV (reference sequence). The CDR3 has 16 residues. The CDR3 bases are TGTGCCAGCACATCCGGGACAGGGTACCTCACAGATACGCAGTATTTT. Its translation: CASTSGTGYLTDTQYF.

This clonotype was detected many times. The CDR3 DNA reads as TGTGCCAGCAGTTTGGCAGGTCGCGAAGAGCAGTACTTC. It is translated as CASSLAGREEQYF. The rearrangement uses TRBV12-3 or TRBV12-4 and TRBJ2-5; no clear D. V was cut by 3 bases and J by 11 bases, with 16 bases left in between. This CDR3 spans 13 amino acids.

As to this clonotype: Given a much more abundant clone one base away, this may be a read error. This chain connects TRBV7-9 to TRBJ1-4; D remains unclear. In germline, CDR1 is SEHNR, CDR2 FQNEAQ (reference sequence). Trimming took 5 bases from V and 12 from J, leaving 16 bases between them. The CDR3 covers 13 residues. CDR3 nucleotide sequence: TGTGCCAGCAGCAATCAAGTTGGAGAAGAACTGTTTTTT. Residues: CASSNQVGEELFF.

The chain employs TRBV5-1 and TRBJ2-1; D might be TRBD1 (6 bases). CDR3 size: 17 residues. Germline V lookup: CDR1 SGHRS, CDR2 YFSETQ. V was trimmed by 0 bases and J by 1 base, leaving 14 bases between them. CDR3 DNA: TGCGCCAGCAGCTTGGGGGTGGGGGCCCCTTCCTACAATGAGCAGTTCTTC. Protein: CASSLGVGAPSYNEQFF.

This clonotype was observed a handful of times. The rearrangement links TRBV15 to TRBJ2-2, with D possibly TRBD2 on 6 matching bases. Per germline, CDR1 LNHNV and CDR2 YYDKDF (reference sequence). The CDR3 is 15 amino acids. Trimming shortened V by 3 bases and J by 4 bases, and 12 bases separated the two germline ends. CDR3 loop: CATSSGEEGTGELFF. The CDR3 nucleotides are TGTGCCACCAGCAGTGGGGAGGAGGGCACCGGGGAGCTGTTTTTT.

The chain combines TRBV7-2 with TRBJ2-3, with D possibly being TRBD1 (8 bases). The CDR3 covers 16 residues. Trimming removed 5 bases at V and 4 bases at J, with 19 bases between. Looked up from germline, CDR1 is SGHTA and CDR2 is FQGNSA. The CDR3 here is CASSPHRGRGADTQYF. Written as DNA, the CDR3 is TGTGCCAGCAGCCCCCACAGGGGGAGGGGTGCAGATACGCAGTATTTT. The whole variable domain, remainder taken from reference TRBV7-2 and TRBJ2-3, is GAGVSQSPSNKVTEKGKDVELRCDPISGHTALYWYRQSLGQGLEFLIYFQGNSAPDKSGLPSDRFSAERTGGSVSTLTIQRTQQEDSAVYLCASSPHRGRGADTQYFGPGTRLTVL.